One sample yielded the 29 T cell receptor beta chains listed below, sequenced in a study of shared clonotypes between healthy human individuals. Here immunoSEQ multiplex PCR was the method, and the copy in TCRdb shows in-frame clones only, minus some. The repertoire holds approximately 700,000 clones, with roughly 73% as singletons. The sample was memory CD4+ T cells sorted from blood. Subset: CD45RA-negative fraction. These receptors came from a woman in her twenties or thirties in good health.

The CDR3 coding sequence is TGTGCCAGCAGCCCGACTAGCGGGAGCTATGAGCAGTTCTTC. As protein: CASSPTSGSYEQFF. The chain carries TRBV7-3 and TRBJ2-1, with 12 positions matching TRBD2. Germline V CDR1 and CDR2: SGHTA, FQGTGA. The CDR3 extends over 14 amino acids. V trimming: 5 bases; J trimming: 8 bases; junction bases outside the gene matches: 4.

The CDR3 here is CASRGGTLVGETQYF. The CDR3 nucleotides read TGTGCCAGCAGGGGGGGCACCCTCGTAGGAGAGACCCAGTACTTC. The chain recombines TRBV7-2 with TRBJ2-5; D could derive from TRBD1 or TRBD2 (6 bases each). V was cut by 6 bases and J by 4 bases, with 18 bases left in between. From germline, CDR1 is SGHTA and CDR2 FQGNSA. This CDR3 region has 15 residues. Variable domain in full (rest from reference TRBV7-2 and TRBJ2-5): GAGVSQSPSNKVTEKGKDVELRCDPISGHTALYWYRQSLGQGLEFLIYFQGNSAPDKSGLPSDRFSAERTGGSVSTLTIQRTQQEDSAVYLCASRGGTLVGETQYFGPGTRLLVL.

The chain uses TRBV11-2 and TRBJ2-5; 7 nucleotides line up with TRBD2. Matching the DNA end better, TRBJ2-7 makes the J call doubtful. The CDR3 is 14 residues long. Germline values: CDR1 SGHAT, CDR2 FQNNGV. The CDR3 reads CASSLGTTSYEQYF. CDR3 DNA: TGTGCCAGCAGTCTCGGGACTACGTCCTACGAGCAGTACTTC.

The chain recombines TRBV28 with TRBJ1-1; the match to TRBD1 covers 8 bases. J was trimmed by 1 base and V by 3 bases; bases with no gene match: 7. This CDR3 is built from 16 residues. Germline V gene data show CDR1 as MDHEN and CDR2 as SYDVKM. The CDR3 region has the DNA TGTGCCAGCAGTTTGGTTGGACAGGGACAGAACACTGAAGCTTTCTTT. Encoded protein: CASSLVGQGQNTEAFF.

This clone was counted between two and nine times. The V and J genes are TRBV7-8 and TRBJ1-4, with no clear D. The CDR3 covers 14 residues. V dropped 5 bases and J dropped 3 bases, with 10 bases sitting between them. The germline V gene has CDR1 SGHVS and CDR2 FQNEAQ. The CDR3 reads CASSHGRANEKLFF. In DNA, the CDR3 is TGTGCCAGCAGCCACGGACGCGCTAATGAAAAACTGTTTTTT.

The rearrangement links TRBV28 to TRBJ2-7; D may match TRBD1 or TRBD2 (5 bases each). The CDR3 is 14 residues long. V was cut by 6 bases and J by 7 bases, with 19 bases left in between. The V gene's germline CDR1 is MDHEN and CDR2 SYDVKM. CDR3 sequence (DNA): TGTGCCAGCAGAAACCCCGGGACGGATGAAGAGCAGTACTTC. Amino acid sequence: CASRNPGTDEEQYF.

The chain combines TRBV6-5 with TRBJ1-3; tentatively, D is TRBD1 (5 bases). CDR3 length: 14 residues. Germline V gene lookup returns CDR1 MNHEY and CDR2 SVGAGI. The V and J ends lost 2 bases and 2 bases respectively, with 7 bases between them. DNA for the CDR3: TGTGCCAGCAGTTACAGGGGCGCTGGAAACACCATATATTTT. Residues: CASSYRGAGNTIYF.

The CDR3 DNA follows: TGTGCCAGCAGACGAGTAACAGGGGGCCAGACTGAAGCTTTCTTT. This translates into CASRRVTGGQTEAFF. The chain carries TRBV11-2 and TRBJ1-1, with TRBD1 matching 9 bases. Looked up from germline, CDR1 is SGHAT and CDR2 is FQNNGV. Unmatched junction bases numbered 10, after V lost 6 bases and J lost 5 bases. CDR3 length: 15 residues.

This chain links TRBV18 with TRBJ2-2, with a possible D match to TRBD2 (7 bases). The CDR3 sequence is 17 residues long. Trimming removed 3 bases from V and 4 bases from J, with 18 bases in between. The V gene's germline CDR1 is KGHSH and CDR2 LQKENI. The CDR3 loop is CASSPNGGRGSTGELFF. The CDR3 nucleotides are TGTGCCAGCTCACCGAACGGGGGGCGCGGAAGCACCGGGGAGCTGTTTTTT. The whole variable domain, filled in from reference TRBV18 and TRBJ2-2, reads NAGVMQNPRHLVRRRGQEARLRCSPMKGHSHVYWYRQLPEEGLKFMVYLQKENIIDESGMPKERFSAEFPKEGPSILRIQQVVRGDSAAYFCASSPNGGRGSTGELFFGEGSRLTVL.

V is TRBV27 and J is TRBJ2-7, with D possibly matching TRBD2 (7 bases). The germline V gene has CDR1 MNHEY and CDR2 SMNVEV (reference sequence). V was clipped by 6 bases and J by 0 bases, with 18 bases between them. This CDR3 is 16 amino acids long. The CDR3 DNA sequence: TGTGCCAGCAGCCTTACGGGGGGCCTCCCCTCCTACGAGCAGTACTTC. As protein: CASSLTGGLPSYEQYF.

The genes are TRBV5-1 and TRBJ2-1; tentative D call: TRBD2 (6 bases). This CDR3 comprises 14 residues. Germline CDR1 and CDR2: SGHRS and YFSETQ. The ends were cut back, 7 bases at V and 9 bases at J, with 20 bases in the middle. The CDR3 DNA reads as TGCGCCAGCGGGACTGCACCCGACCATAGTGAGCAGTTCTTC. Residues: CASGTAPDHSEQFF.

The chain links TRBV12-5 to TRBJ2-2; no clear D. Germline V gene lookup returns CDR1 LGHNT and CDR2 FRNRAP. V was shortened by 2 bases and J by 7 bases, with 8 bases between the two germline ends. The CDR3 runs to 13 residues. In DNA form, the CDR3 reads TGTGCTAGTGGTTTGCGAGCTAACGGGGAGCTGTTTTTT. Residues: CASGLRANGELFF.

The gene calls are TRBV9 and TRBJ1-3; possible D gene TRBD1, 5 bases. Trimming stripped 6 bases from V and 4 bases from J, with 20 bases between. The CDR3 totals 16 residues. CDR1 SGDLS and CDR2 YYNGEE come from the germline V gene. In DNA, the CDR3 is TGTGCCAGCAATCGACAGCCGGCAGGCCCGGGAAACACCATATATTTT. This encodes CASNRQPAGPGNTIYF.

The chain carries TRBV5-4 and TRBJ2-7; the D gene could be TRBD1 or TRBD2 (6 bases each). Germline V lookup: CDR1 SGHNT, CDR2 YYREEE (reference sequence). The CDR3 is made up of 16 amino acids. Trimming stripped 6 bases from V and 0 bases from J, with 19 bases between. CDR3 coding DNA: TGTGCCAGCACCCTCGGGGGCGGGATGAGCTCCTACGAGCAGTACTTC. It specifies CASTLGGGMSSYEQYF.

V is TRBV27 and J is TRBJ1-1, with a tentative D call TRBD1 (6 bases). The CDR3 loop spans 17 amino acids. V gave up 10 bases and J gave up 5 bases, with 29 bases separating them. CDR1 is MNHEY, CDR2 SMNVEV, per germline (reference sequence). The DNA for the CDR3 is TGTGCCACCAGGGTTCGGGGGGGCGTAATTTTAGGAACTGAAGCTTTCTTT. Translated: CATRVRGGVILGTEAFF.

CDR3 in amino acids: CASSSLVGSGGADTQYF. The CDR3 nucleotides are TGTGCCAGCAGCTCTTTGGTGGGCTCGGGTGGGGCAGATACGCAGTATTTT. The genes are TRBV5-8 and TRBJ2-3, with unresolved D. The CDR3 sequence is 17 residues long. V lost 3 bases and J 4 bases, leaving 21 bases between the germline ends. Germline V gives CDR1 SGHTS, CDR2 YDEGEE.

V is TRBV9 and J is TRBJ2-3; 8 positions match TRBD1. The CDR3 runs to 16 residues. Germline V gene sequence: CDR1 SGDLS, CDR2 YYNGEE. The V and J ends lost 2 bases and 3 bases, in that order; junction bases with no gene match: 8. In nucleotides, the CDR3 is TGTGCCAGCAGCGTTTCAGACAGGGGAGAAACAGATACGCAGTATTTT. It encodes CASSVSDRGETDTQYF.

This clone showed up just once. This chain joins TRBV5-1 and TRBJ2-5; 8 bases match TRBD1. The junction had 1 base not matched to a gene; V was cut back by 3 bases and J by 3 bases. CDR1 is SGHRS, CDR2 YFSETQ, per germline. The CDR3 loop spans 13 amino acids. This CDR3 reads CASSWGQEETQYF. The CDR3 coding sequence is TGCGCCAGCAGCTGGGGACAGGAAGAGACCCAGTACTTC.

The rearrangement links TRBV7-9 to TRBJ2-3, with 9 bases that match TRBD1. The CDR3 is 14 residues long. Looked up from germline, CDR1 is SEHNR and CDR2 is FQNEAQ (reference sequence). V was clipped by 5 bases and J by 4 bases; unmatched bases: 4. CDR3 in amino acids: CASSKGQGADTQYF. CDR3 DNA sequence: TGTGCCAGCAGCAAGGGACAGGGCGCAGATACGCAGTATTTT.

The J gene is TRBJ2-7, the V gene TRBV10-1; 8 nucleotides align to TRBD2. The CDR3 length is 16 residues. V shed 0 bases, J shed 3 bases, and the junction held 7 bases outside the gene matches. CDR1 and CDR2 (germline): WNHNN, SYGVQD (reference sequence). The CDR3 coding sequence is TGCGCCAGCAGTGAGTCGTCGGGCGGGAGGAACTACGAGCAGTACTTC. Protein product: CASSESSGGRNYEQYF.

This chain connects TRBV11-1 to TRBJ2-1; 10 bases agree with TRBD2. Germline CDR1 SGHAT, CDR2 FQDESV (reference sequence). The ends lost 5 bases at V and 9 bases at J; junction bases unmatched: 10. This CDR3 is 15 amino acids long. This CDR3 is CASSPGQREGSEQFF. The CDR3 coding sequence is TGTGCCAGCAGCCCCGGCCAGCGGGAGGGCAGTGAGCAGTTCTTC.

The rearrangement links TRBV12-5 to TRBJ1-1; weak D call: TRBD1 (5 bases). CDR1 and CDR2 from the germline V gene are LGHNT and FRNRAP. The CDR3 has 15 residues. CDR3: CAPGRPPRGDTEAFF. CDR3 sequence (DNA): TGTGCCCCCGGGCGTCCTCCCAGAGGGGACACTGAAGCTTTCTTT.

The J gene is TRBJ2-3, the V gene TRBV4-1; weak D call: TRBD2 (6 bases). V was shortened by 1 base and J by 2 bases, with 19 bases between the two germline ends. Germline CDR1 reads MGHRA; CDR2 reads YSYEKL. This CDR3 region has 18 residues. The CDR3 sequence is CASSQVGRAAGATDTQYF. The CDR3 nucleotides read TGCGCCAGCAGCCAAGTGGGCCGGGCAGCGGGCGCCACAGATACGCAGTATTTT.

This clone was picked up one time. The chain uses TRBV18 and TRBJ2-3; 8 bases map to TRBD2. Germline V gene lookup returns CDR1 KGHSH and CDR2 LQKENI. With V trimmed by 0 bases and J by 4 bases, 3 bases remained unmatched. This CDR3 is 15 amino acids long. The CDR3 nucleotides are TGTGCCAGCTCACCACCACTAGCGGCCTCAGATACGCAGTATTTT. It is translated as CASSPPLAASDTQYF.

This clone was observed at least ten times. The chain recombines TRBV30 with TRBJ1-3; D is undetermined. This CDR3 has 13 residues. With 5 bases removed from V and 1 base from J, the gap between germline ends came to 9 bases. Germline V gene data show CDR1 as GTSNPN and CDR2 as SVGIG (reference sequence). This chain's CDR3 is CAWGVSSGNTIYF. The DNA for the CDR3 is TGTGCCTGGGGAGTCAGTTCTGGAAACACCATATATTTT.

This chain joins TRBV14 and TRBJ1-1; possibly TRBD1 for D (5 bases). The CDR3 length is 17 residues. Germline CDR1 reads SGHDN; CDR2 reads FVKESK. Trimming pared 0 bases from V and 1 base from J, leaving 15 bases between. The CDR3 protein is CASSQDLTGPKNTEAFF. The DNA for the CDR3 is TGTGCCAGCAGCCAAGATCTAACAGGTCCAAAGAACACTGAAGCTTTCTTT.

On this clone: Other DNA sequences in the sample encode the same CDR3. This chain connects TRBV7-9 to TRBJ1-6, with D unresolved. This CDR3 spans 13 amino acids. Deletions cut 1 base from V and 8 bases from J, with 6 bases between. The V gene's germline CDR1 is SEHNR and CDR2 FQNEAQ (reference sequence). DNA of the CDR3: TGTGCCAGCAGCTTAGATTTAGATTCACCCCTCCACTTT. This gives the protein CASSLDLDSPLHF.

This chain uses TRBV10-3 with TRBJ1-1; TRBD1 agrees at 7 bases. This CDR3 contains 16 residues. The V gene's germline CDR1 is ENHRY and CDR2 SYGVKD. J gave up 0 bases and V 4 bases, and 8 bases lay outside the gene matches. The CDR3 loop is CAISVEAGGMNTEAFF. For the CDR3, the DNA is TGTGCCATCAGTGTAGAGGCAGGGGGAATGAACACTGAAGCTTTCTTT.

As to this clone: Within the sample, other DNA sequences also encode this same CDR3. CDR3: CASSLADRDNTEAFF. As DNA, the CDR3 is TGCGCCAGCAGCCTGGCGGACAGGGACAACACTGAAGCTTTCTTT. The gene calls are TRBV5-1 and TRBJ1-1, with TRBD1 matching over 8 bases. The CDR3 totals 15 residues. Trimming at V came to 4 bases and at J to 2 bases, leaving 7 bases not matched to a gene. Germline CDR1 reads SGHRS; CDR2 reads YFSETQ.